The following is a TCR beta chain sequence with its context. The source of the sample is a study of T cell repertoires in cytomegalovirus infection. TCRdb re-derived calls from the reads in MiXCR, one entry per CDR3 protein. Of roughly 600,000 distinct CDR3 sequences in the sample, less than 25% are singletons; the top ten hold 7.5% to 9%. There are 14 residues in the CDR3. Germline-derived CDR1 and CDR2 are ENHRY and SYGVKD. V was cut by 7 bases and J by 5 bases, with 15 bases left in between. The source material was CD8+ T cells from PBMCs. This TCR was sampled from a human donor in good health (CMV status not recorded). Some clones in this sample may be carry-over from other donors' samples. The chain links TRBV10-3 to TRBJ2-1; D uncertain. The CDR3 sequence is CAINLGQAHNEQFF. The CDR3, as DNA: TGTGCCATCAACCTCGGGCAGGCCCACAATGAGCAGTTCTTC.